The rows below give T cell receptor beta chains drawn from one sample of a study of cytomegalovirus exposure and HLA in healthy donors. Data came from immunoSEQ multiplex PCR; TCRdb stores just in-frame clones and leaves some out. The sample lists tens of thousands of clones; 65% to 90% were seen once. Sequencing input: PBMCs. The receptors here all came from a female donor in good health and CMV-seronegative. Each CDR3 is given with its conserved first and last residue. The D gene is left open where the match is weak. Expanded clones are given a class, and other clones once, few, many or no size at all.

>TRBV6-4|TRBJ2-2|medium-sized|-
CASSDSSDTGELFF
TGTGCCAGCAGTGACTCTAGCGACACCGGGGAGCTGTTTTTT
>TRBV14|TRBJ1-6|-|TRBD1
CASISTGTGSNSPLHF
TGTGCCAGCATCTCAACCGGGACAGGATCTAATTCACCCCTCCACTTT
>TRBV2|TRBJ2-7|-|TRBD2
CASTTDLAGGPYEQYF
TGTGCCAGCACCACGGACCTAGCGGGGGGCCCCTACGAGCAGTACTTC
>TRBV6-1|TRBJ2-5|-|TRBD2
CASSDGTRVVGRETQYF
TGTGCCAGCAGTGATGGGACTAGAGTTGTGGGCCGGGAGACCCAGTACTTC
>TRBV11-3|TRBJ1-5|few|TRBD1
CARRTSLGSGTGSQPQHF
TGTGCCCGTAGGACTTCCCTCGGTTCCGGGACAGGGTCCCAGCCCCAGCATTTT
>TRBV2|TRBJ1-5|-|-
CASSGARGGSSNQPQHF
TGTGCCAGCAGTGGAGCACGGGGGGGGAGTAGCAATCAGCCCCAGCATTTT
>TRBV29-1|TRBJ2-7|few|-
CSVNTGMETYEQYF
TGCAGCGTCAATACAGGGATGGAGACCTACGAGCAGTACTTC
>TRBV7-9|TRBJ1-1|-|-
CASSLLGGRSNTEAFF
TGTGCCAGCAGCTTATTGGGGGGGAGGTCGAACACTGAAGCTTTCTTT
>TRBV7-6|TRBJ2-5|-|-
CASSHDTRSETQYF
TGTGCCAGCAGCCACGACACTAGATCAGAGACCCAGTACTTC
>TRBV28|TRBJ2-3|-|-
CASGTSTDTQYF
TGTGCCAGCGGTACTAGCACAGATACGCAGTATTTT
>TRBV7-9|TRBJ1-2|-|-
CASSLQGTVKDGYTF
TGTGCCAGCAGCCTACAGGGAACGGTTAAGGATGGCTACACCTTC
>TRBV18|TRBJ1-2|-|-
CASSPPTDTNYGYTF
TGTGCCAGCTCACCACCAACAGACACTAACTATGGCTACACCTTC
>TRBV4-3|TRBJ2-5|-|TRBD2
CASSQLAGGETQYF
TGCGCCAGCAGCCAGTTAGCGGGGGGTGAGACCCAGTACTTC
>TRBV19|TRBJ1-2|-|TRBD1
CASSTTSTGETYGYTF
TGTGCCAGTAGTACTACCTCGACAGGGGAAACCTATGGCTACACCTTC
>TRBV11-2|TRBJ1-1|few|-
CASSPVVNTEAFF
TGTGCCAGCAGCCCCGTAGTGAACACTGAAGCTTTCTTT
>TRBV20-1|TRBJ2-5|-|-
CSAPQETQYF
TGCAGTGCTCCGCAAGAGACCCAGTACTTC
>TRBV9|TRBJ1-6|-|-
CASSVSDSDNSPLHF
TGTGCCAGCAGCGTTTCGGACAGCGATAATTCACCCCTCCACTTT
>TRBV11-2|TRBJ2-7|once|-
CASKLGHSSYEQYF
TGTGCCAGCAAGTTAGGACATAGTTCCTACGAGCAGTACTTC